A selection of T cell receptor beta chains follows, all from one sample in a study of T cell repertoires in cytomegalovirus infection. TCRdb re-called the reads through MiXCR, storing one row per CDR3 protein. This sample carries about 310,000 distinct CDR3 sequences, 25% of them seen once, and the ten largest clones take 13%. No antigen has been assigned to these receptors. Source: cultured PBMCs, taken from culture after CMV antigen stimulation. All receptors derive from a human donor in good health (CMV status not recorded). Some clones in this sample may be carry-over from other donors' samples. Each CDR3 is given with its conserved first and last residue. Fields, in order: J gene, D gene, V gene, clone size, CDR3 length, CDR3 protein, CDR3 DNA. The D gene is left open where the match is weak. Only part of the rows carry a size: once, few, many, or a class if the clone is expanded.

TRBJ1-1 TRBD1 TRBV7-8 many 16 CASSPRTGKMNTEAFF TGTGCCAGCAGCCCTCGGACAGGGAAAATGAACACTGAAGCTTTCTTT
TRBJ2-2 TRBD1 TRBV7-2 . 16 CASSLRSTGGLGELFF TGTGCCAGCAGCTTACGGTCAACAGGGGGCCTCGGGGAGCTGTTTTTT
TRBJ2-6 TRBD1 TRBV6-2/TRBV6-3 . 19 CASSALDRARISGANVLTF TGTGCCAGCAGTGCATTGGACAGGGCTCGAATCTCTGGGGCCAACGTCCTGACTTTC
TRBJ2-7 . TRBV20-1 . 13 CSATDFTSYEQYF TGCAGTGCCACGGACTTTACATCCTACGAGCAGTACTTC
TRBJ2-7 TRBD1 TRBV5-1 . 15 CASSSGQGFPYEQYF TGCGCCAGCAGCTCCGGACAGGGATTCCCCTACGAGCAGTACTTC
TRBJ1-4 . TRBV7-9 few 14 CASTLSGADEKLFF TGTGCCAGCACCCTATCGGGGGCGGATGAAAAACTGTTTTTT
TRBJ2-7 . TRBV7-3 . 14 CASSLTGSSREQYF TGTGCCAGCAGCTTAACGGGTAGTTCCCGCGAGCAGTACTTC
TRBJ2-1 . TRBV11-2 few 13 CASSLEVEDEQFF TGTGCCAGCAGCTTAGAAGTGGAGGATGAGCAGTTCTTC
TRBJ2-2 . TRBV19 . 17 CASSTQGPSVATGELFF TGTGCCAGTAGTACCCAGGGACCTTCGGTAGCCACCGGGGAGCTGTTTTTT
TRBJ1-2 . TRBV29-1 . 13 CSVEVDRTYGYTF TGCAGCGTTGAAGTTGACAGGACCTATGGCTACACCTTC
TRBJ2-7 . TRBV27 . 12 CASSFRGHEQYF TGTGCCAGCAGTTTCAGGGGCCACGAGCAGTACTTC
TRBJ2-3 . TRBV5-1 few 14 CASTPGPSTDTQYF TGCGCCAGCACCCCGGGACCCAGCACAGATACGCAGTATTTT
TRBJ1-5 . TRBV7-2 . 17 CASSLAPLGYSNQPQHF TGTGCCAGCAGCTTAGCTCCCTTGGGGTATAGCAATCAGCCCCAGCATTTT
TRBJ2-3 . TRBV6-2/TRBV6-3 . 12 CATETGTDTQYF TGTGCCACCGAGACTGGAACCGATACGCAGTATTTT
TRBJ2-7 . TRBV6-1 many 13 CASSEARYNEQYF TGTGCCAGCAGTGAAGCCCGATACAACGAGCAGTACTTC
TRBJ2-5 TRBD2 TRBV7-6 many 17 CASSLGPSGSFQETQYF TGTGCCAGCAGCTTAGGCCCAAGCGGGAGCTTCCAAGAGACCCAGTACTTC
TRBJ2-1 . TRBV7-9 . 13 CASSLWESHEQFF TGTGCCAGCAGCCTTTGGGAGAGCCATGAGCAGTTCTTC
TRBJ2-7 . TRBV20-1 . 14 CSASADYAGGEQYF TGCAGTGCTAGCGCGGACTACGCTGGGGGCGAGCAGTACTTC
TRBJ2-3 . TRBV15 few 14 CATSRAGEADTQYF TGTGCCACCAGCAGGGCTGGGGAGGCAGATACGCAGTATTTT
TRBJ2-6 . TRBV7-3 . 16 CASRAGLSSGANVLTF TGTGCCAGCAGAGCAGGCCTTAGCTCTGGGGCCAACGTCCTGACTTTC
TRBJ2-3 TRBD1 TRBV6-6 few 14 CASAPGQATDTQYF TGTGCCAGCGCTCCGGGACAGGCCACAGATACGCAGTATTTT
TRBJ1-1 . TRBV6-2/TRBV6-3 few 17 CASSSTWRGVMNTEAFF TGTGCCAGCAGTTCGACATGGCGGGGAGTTATGAACACTGAAGCTTTCTTT
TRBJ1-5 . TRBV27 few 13 CASSPFMGKPQHF TGTGCCAGCAGTCCCTTCATGGGCAAACCCCAGCATTTT
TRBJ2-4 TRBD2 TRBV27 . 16 CASSLRLAGARYIQYF TGTGCCAGCAGTTTAAGACTAGCGGGAGCTAGGTACATTCAGTACTTC
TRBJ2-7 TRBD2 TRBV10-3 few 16 CAISESGAGVQSEQYF TGTGCCATCAGTGAGTCTGGAGCGGGGGTCCAAAGCGAGCAGTACTTC
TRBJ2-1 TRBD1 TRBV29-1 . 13 CSARDRIYNEQFF TGCAGCGCCCGGGACAGAATCTACAATGAGCAGTTCTTC
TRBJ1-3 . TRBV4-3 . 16 CASSQFDGYSGNTIYF TGCGCCAGCAGCCAATTTGACGGTTACTCTGGAAACACCATATATTTT
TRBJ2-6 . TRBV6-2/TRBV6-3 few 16 CASSPFGLSGANVLTF TGTGCCAGCAGCCCATTTGGGTTATCTGGGGCCAACGTCCTGACTTTC
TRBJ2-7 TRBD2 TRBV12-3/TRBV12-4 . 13 CASSRAGPYEQYF TGTGCCAGCAGTAGAGCGGGACCTTACGAGCAGTACTTC
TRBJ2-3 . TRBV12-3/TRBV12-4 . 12 CASSPWSDTQYF TGTGCCAGCAGCCCCTGGTCGGATACGCAGTATTTT
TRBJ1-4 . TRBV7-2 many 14 CASSSGRGNEKLFF TGTGCCAGCAGCTCGGGACGGGGGAATGAAAAACTGTTTTTT
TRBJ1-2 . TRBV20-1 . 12 CSARDKAYGYTF TGCAGTGCTAGAGACAAAGCCTATGGCTACACCTTC
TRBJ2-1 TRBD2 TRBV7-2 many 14 CASSSGLAGTEQFF TGTGCCAGCAGCTCTGGACTAGCGGGGACTGAGCAGTTCTTC
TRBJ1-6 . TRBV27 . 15 CASSFMDLGNSPLHF TGTGCCAGCAGTTTTATGGATTTGGGCAATTCACCCCTCCACTTT
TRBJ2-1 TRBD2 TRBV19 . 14 CASSVGTSTDEQFF TGTGCCAGTAGTGTTGGGACTAGCACGGATGAGCAGTTCTTC
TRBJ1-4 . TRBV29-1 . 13 CSVEHDSNEKLFF TGCAGCGTTGAACATGACAGTAATGAAAAACTGTTTTTT
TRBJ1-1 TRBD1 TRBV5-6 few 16 CASSPGQGKGPTEAFF TGTGCCAGCAGCCCCGGACAGGGGAAAGGGCCCACTGAAGCTTTCTTT
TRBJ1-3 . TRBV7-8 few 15 CASSVDSFSGNTIYF TGTGCCAGCAGCGTTGACAGTTTCTCTGGAAACACCATATATTTT
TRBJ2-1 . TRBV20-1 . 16 CSARDNRRGVFNEQFF TGCAGTGCTAGAGATAACCGGAGAGGAGTGTTCAATGAGCAGTTCTTC
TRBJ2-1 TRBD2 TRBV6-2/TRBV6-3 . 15 CASTKTSGRTNEQFF TGTGCCAGTACGAAAACTAGCGGCAGAACCAATGAGCAGTTCTTC
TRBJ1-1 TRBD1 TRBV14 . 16 CASSVQPAGTGAEAFF TGTGCCAGCAGCGTCCAACCCGCCGGGACAGGGGCTGAAGCTTTCTTT
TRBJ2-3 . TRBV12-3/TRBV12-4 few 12 CASQFYRDTQYF TGTGCCAGCCAGTTTTACCGAGATACGCAGTATTTT
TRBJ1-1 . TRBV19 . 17 CASMYSDRERGNTEAFF TGTGCCAGTATGTACTCGGACAGAGAGAGAGGGAACACTGAAGCTTTCTTT
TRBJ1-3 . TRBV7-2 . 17 CASSLGGTQSSGNTIYF TGTGCCAGCAGCTTGGGGGGGACGCAGAGCTCTGGAAACACCATATATTTT
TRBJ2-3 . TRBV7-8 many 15 CASSLALGRTDTQYF TGTGCCAGCAGCTTAGCCCTTGGGCGCACAGATACGCAGTATTTT
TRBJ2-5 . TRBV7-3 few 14 CASSQSLNQETQYF TGTGCCAGCAGCCAGAGTCTTAATCAAGAGACCCAGTACTTC
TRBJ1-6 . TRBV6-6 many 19 CASSFRSGGTSSYNSPLHF TGTGCCAGCAGTTTCCGGTCCGGGGGTACTAGCTCCTATAATTCACCCCTCCACTTT
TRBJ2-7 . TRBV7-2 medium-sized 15 CASSLNAGEFYEQYF TGTGCCAGCAGCTTAAACGCCGGAGAGTTCTACGAGCAGTACTTC
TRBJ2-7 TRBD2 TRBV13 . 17 CASSPNLAASTVGEQYF TGTGCCAGCAGCCCCAACCTAGCGGCTAGCACGGTGGGGGAGCAGTACTTC
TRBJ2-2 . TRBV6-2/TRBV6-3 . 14 CASSYTQRSGELFF TGTGCCAGCAGTTACACTCAGCGCTCTGGGGAGCTGTTTTTT